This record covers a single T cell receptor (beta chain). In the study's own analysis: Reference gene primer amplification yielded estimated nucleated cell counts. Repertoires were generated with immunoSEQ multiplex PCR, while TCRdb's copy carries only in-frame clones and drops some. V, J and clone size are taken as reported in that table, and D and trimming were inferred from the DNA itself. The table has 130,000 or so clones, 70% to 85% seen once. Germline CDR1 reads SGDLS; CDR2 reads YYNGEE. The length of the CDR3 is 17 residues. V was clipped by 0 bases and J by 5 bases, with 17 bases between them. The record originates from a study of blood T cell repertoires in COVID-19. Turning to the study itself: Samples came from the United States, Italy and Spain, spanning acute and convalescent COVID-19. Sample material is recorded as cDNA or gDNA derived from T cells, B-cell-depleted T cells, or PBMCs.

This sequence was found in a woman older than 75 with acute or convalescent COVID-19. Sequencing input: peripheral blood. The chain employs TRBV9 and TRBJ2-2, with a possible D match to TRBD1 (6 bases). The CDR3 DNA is TGTGCCAGCAGCGTAGCTTCGGGCGCAGGGGATACCGGGGAGCTGTTTTTT. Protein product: CASSVASGAGDTGELFF.